These 2 T cell receptor beta chains were sequenced from one sample in a study of cytomegalovirus exposure and HLA in healthy donors. PCR used 60 Vbeta primers and 13 Jbeta primers. The table came from immunoSEQ multiplex PCR; TCRdb's copy has only in-frame clones and leaves some out. The data contain about 180,000 clones, 70% to 85% of them singletons. Specimen: PBMCs. Receptors originate from a man younger than 35 in good health and CMV-seronegative.

The chain joins TRBV30 to TRBJ2-1; D is unclear. Germline CDR1 is GTSNPN and CDR2 is SVGIG (reference sequence). Deletions cut 1 base from V and 2 bases from J, with 12 bases between. This CDR3 contains 15 residues. The CDR3 reads CAWSAHRVTYNEQFF. For the CDR3, the DNA is TGTGCCTGGAGTGCCCACCGGGTAACCTACAATGAGCAGTTCTTC.

The genes are TRBV19 and TRBJ1-5; weak D call: TRBD1 (6 bases). Germline CDR1 LNHDA, CDR2 SQIVND (reference sequence). Trimming cost V 5 bases and J 4 bases, with 9 bases left between them. This CDR3 has 13 residues. For the CDR3, the DNA is TGTGCCAGTAGTGTACAGGGAAATCAGCCCCAGCATTTT. Translated, it gives CASSVQGNQPQHF.